This T cell receptor (beta chain) derives from a study of cytomegalovirus exposure and HLA in healthy donors. Study details: An earlier analysis found around 100 million unique TCR beta sequences from around 180 million T cells. Notes on the study in general: Because they were indistinguishable, some V segments, including TRBV6-2 and TRBV6-3, were excluded. Earlier results showed most TCR beta V segments being productive about 87% or about 30% of the time. A few CMV-associated chains proved CMV antigen-specific in vitro.

This PCR relied on a set of 60 Vbeta primers and 13 Jbeta primers. Method: immunoSEQ multiplex PCR; TCRdb's copy keeps in-frame clones and lacks some. This table lists about 37,000 clones. Comment on this clone: As yet, its antigen is unknown. At one end the junction does not follow the germline gene, possibly because of a read error.

Germline V CDR1 and CDR2: SSHAT, FNYEAQ (reference sequence). The CDR3 extends over 14 amino acids. This TCR was recovered from a human donor in good health. V gene TRBV7-7 combines with J gene TRBJ2-5; weak D call: TRBD2 (5 bases). Sequences were obtained from PBMCs. This chain's CDR3 is CASSSGGGLETQYF. The CDR3, as DNA: TGTGCTAGCAGCTCCGGAGGAGGTTTGGAGACCCAGTACTTC.